This paragraph covers one TCR beta chain sequence. Its antigen is currently unknown. Using its own MiXCR run on the reads, TCRdb lists one record per CDR3 protein. The sample lists about 130,000 distinct CDR3 sequences; almost 9% were seen once. The sample belongs to a study of T cell repertoires in cytomegalovirus infection. Across the whole study: Public TCR beta signatures indicated both CMV infection and matching HLA type. Broader study findings: Totalled public TCR beta family frequency picked out people who carried CMV plus the relevant HLA.

Germline CDR1 reads SGDLS; CDR2 reads YYNGEE. This CDR3 has 17 amino acids. Losses at the gene ends were 0 bases for V and 0 bases for J; bases not matched to a gene: 6. The clonotype comes from a human donor in good health (CMV status not recorded). Some clones in this sample may be carry-over from other donors' samples. The sequenced sample was PBMCs. The chain has TRBV9 and TRBJ2-1; 7 bases are a match to TRBD2. The CDR3, as DNA: TGTGCCAGCAGCGTAGACAGCGGGGCGAGCTCCTACAATGAGCAGTTCTTC. It translates to CASSVDSGASSYNEQFF.